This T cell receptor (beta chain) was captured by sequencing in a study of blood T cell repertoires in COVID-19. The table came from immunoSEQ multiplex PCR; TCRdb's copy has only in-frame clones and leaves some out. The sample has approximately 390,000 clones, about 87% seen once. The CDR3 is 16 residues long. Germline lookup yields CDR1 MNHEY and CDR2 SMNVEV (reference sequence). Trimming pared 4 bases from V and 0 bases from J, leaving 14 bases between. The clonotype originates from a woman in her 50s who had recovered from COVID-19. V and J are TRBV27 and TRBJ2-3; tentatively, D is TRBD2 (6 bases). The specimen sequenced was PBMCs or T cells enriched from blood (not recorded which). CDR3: CASSSTSWESTDTQYF. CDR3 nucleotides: TGTGCCAGCAGTTCAACTAGCTGGGAAAGCACAGATACGCAGTATTTT.